The 26 T cell receptor beta chains below come from one sample, sequenced in a study of spatial heterogeneity in lung cancer. The time point denotes: blood at routine non-recurrence follow-up after resection. TCRdb reprocessed the 5' RACE reads with MiXCR, giving one entry per CDR3 protein. The data contain approximately 43,000 distinct CDR3 sequences, over 9.5% of them singletons. The sample in question was PBMCs, obtained at follow-up. These receptors originate from a female donor with early-stage non-small cell lung cancer.

This clonotype appeared many times. The rearrangement joins TRBV5-1 to TRBJ2-3; D might be TRBD1 or TRBD2, each matching 6 bases. The CDR3 runs 15 residues. CDR1 is SGHRS, CDR2 YFSETQ, per germline. V was cut by 4 bases and J by 2 bases, with 14 bases left in between. The chain's CDR3 is CASSPRGGLTDTQYF. The CDR3 DNA sequence: TGCGCCAGCAGCCCCCGTGGGGGGCTCACAGATACGCAGTATTTT.

This clonotype was counted a few times. The rearrangement joins TRBV5-5 to TRBJ2-6; D gene uncertain. Per germline, CDR1 SGHKS and CDR2 YYEKEE (reference sequence). Trimming left V 0 bases short and J 0 bases short, with 10 bases between. The CDR3 runs to 17 residues. CDR3 DNA: TGTGCCAGCAGCTTGGTTTTAATCAGCTCTGGGGCCAACGTCCTGACTTTC. Translating it yields CASSLVLISSGANVLTF.

This clonotype was seen more than once but under ten times. The V gene is TRBV10-3, the J gene TRBJ1-2, with D possibly being TRBD1 (5 bases). Germline V gene sequence: CDR1 ENHRY, CDR2 SYGVKD. Trimming pared 0 bases from V and 4 bases from J, leaving 18 bases between. The CDR3 spans 17 residues. The CDR3 spells CAISESRWQGAGYGYTF. CDR3 coding DNA: TGTGCCATCAGTGAGTCTCGATGGCAGGGCGCAGGCTATGGCTACACCTTC.

The chain is built from TRBV12-3 or TRBV12-4 and TRBJ2-4; 8 bases map to TRBD1. CDR3 length: 19 residues. V dropped 5 bases and J dropped 2; count of bases not matched to a gene: 17. The CDR3 nucleotides are TGTGCCAGCAGTACCCCCGGGACAGGCCCTACCGCGTCCAAAAACATTCAGTACTTC. Translating gives CASSTPGTGPTASKNIQYF.

This chain connects TRBV20-1 to TRBJ2-1, with D possibly being TRBD1 (6 bases). The length of the CDR3 is 24 residues. In germline, CDR1 is DFQATT, CDR2 SNEGSKA (reference sequence). Trimming removed 6 bases at V and 8 bases at J, with 50 bases between. CDR3 residues: CSADPRQEKPTEQLVLLYTYEQFF. CDR3 in DNA: TGCAGTGCAGACCCTAGACAGGAAAAACCGACTGAACAATTGGTTCTCCTATATACCTATGAGCAGTTCTTC.

This clonotype was seen ten or more times. The V and J genes are TRBV7-7 and TRBJ2-5, with D perhaps given as TRBD1 or TRBD2 (6 bases each). The CDR3 totals 17 residues. V gave up 2 bases and J gave up 5 bases, with 21 bases separating them. From germline, CDR1 is SSHAT and CDR2 FNYEAQ (reference sequence). CDR3 protein: CASSLSSATGRSETQYF. CDR3 bases: TGTGCCAGCAGCTTAAGTTCCGCTACAGGGAGGAGTGAGACCCAGTACTTC.

The rearrangement links TRBV11-2 to TRBJ2-2, with a weak D call TRBD2 (5 bases). The V gene's germline CDR1 is SGHAT and CDR2 FQNNGV. The length of the CDR3 is 12 residues. V was clipped by 3 bases and J by 6 bases, with 5 bases between them. The CDR3 bases are TGTGCCAGCAGCTTGGGAGCCGGGGAGCTGTTTTTT. Encoded protein: CASSLGAGELFF.

This clonotype was observed at least ten times. The chain has TRBV7-9 and TRBJ2-3; 10 bases line up with TRBD1. V trimming: 5 bases; J trimming: 6 bases; junction bases outside the gene matches: 14. Germline V CDR1 and CDR2: SEHNR, FQNEAQ (reference sequence). This CDR3 is built from 17 residues. In DNA form, the CDR3 reads TGTGCCAGCAGCCCGATCCGGGACAGGGGATTGACGGATACGCAGTATTTT. Its protein product is CASSPIRDRGLTDTQYF.

This clonotype has ten or more counts. This rearrangement joins TRBV9 to TRBJ2-3, with 14 bases lining up with TRBD2. Germline values: CDR1 SGDLS, CDR2 YYNGEE. The V segment lost 4 bases and the J segment 5 bases; nucleotides outside the gene matches: 15. The CDR3 runs 19 residues. The DNA for the CDR3 is TGTGCCAGCAGCCCCGGGACTAGCGGGGGTCGAGGAGGTAGAGATACGCAGTATTTT. It encodes CASSPGTSGGRGGRDTQYF.

The table lists this clonotype with a few counts. The gene calls are TRBV12-5 and TRBJ2-7; 7 nucleotides align to TRBD2. This CDR3 has 16 amino acids. Germline CDR1 and CDR2: LGHNT and FRNRAP. The V segment lost 1 base and the J segment 0 bases; nucleotides outside the gene matches: 6. The CDR3 DNA follows: TGTGCTAGTGGTTTGGGGGGAGGGCGGCCCTCCTACGAGCAGTACTTC. This gives the protein CASGLGGGRPSYEQYF.

This clonotype was seen repeatedly, ten times or more. The chain joins TRBV7-2 to TRBJ1-6; perhaps TRBD1 as D (5 bases). V was pared by 5 bases and J by 11 bases, with 16 bases between. The CDR3 extends over 14 amino acids. Germline lookup yields CDR1 SGHTA and CDR2 FQGNSA. The CDR3 reads CASSPGGVGTPLHF. The CDR3 bases are TGTGCCAGCAGCCCGGGAGGGGTGGGGACACCCCTCCACTTT.

This clonotype has ten or more counts. V is TRBV12-3 or TRBV12-4 and J is TRBJ2-3, with TRBD2 matching 8 bases. Germline trimming cut 5 bases from V and 2 bases from J; bases unmatched to any gene: 15. The CDR3 runs 18 residues. The CDR3 sequence: CASSVGLGAGVDTDTQYF. CDR3 bases: TGTGCCAGCAGTGTGGGGCTAGGAGCGGGGGTCGACACAGATACGCAGTATTTT.

The chain links TRBV20-1 to TRBJ1-2; D unresolved. The CDR3 has 15 residues. CDR1 is DFQATT and CDR2 is SNEGSKA in the germline V gene (reference sequence). Trimming took 4 bases from V and 6 from J, leaving 21 bases between them. The CDR3 bases are TGCAGTGCTACCCCACCCGGGTGGGAGAAAGATGGCTACACCTTC. It is translated as CSATPPGWEKDGYTF.

The table lists this clonotype with many counts. The chain has TRBV28 and TRBJ1-1; D perhaps matches TRBD1 (6 bases). The V gene lost 7 bases and the J gene lost 6 bases, with 21 bases spanning the gap. Per germline, CDR1 MDHEN and CDR2 SYDVKM. The CDR3 totals 15 residues. Here the CDR3 DNA reads TGTGCCAGCATCCAATCCGGGTTGACAGGTTCTGAAGCTTTCTTT. This encodes CASIQSGLTGSEAFF.

This clonotype rates as medium-sized. This sequence joins TRBV5-1 and TRBJ2-3; D gene uncertain. V dropped 1 base and J dropped 1 base, with 13 bases sitting between them. The CDR3 is made up of 16 amino acids. Looked up from germline, CDR1 is SGHRS and CDR2 is YFSETQ. The CDR3 DNA reads as TGCGCCAGCAGCTTGTACCCCTCGGCTCGCACAGATACGCAGTATTTT. Amino acids: CASSLYPSARTDTQYF.

In this sample, this clonotype turned up a few times. The rearrangement joins TRBV10-2 to TRBJ1-5; D not certain. The V gene lost 3 bases and the J gene lost 5 bases, with 11 bases spanning the gap. This CDR3 spans 14 amino acids. CDR1 WSHSY and CDR2 SAAADI come from the germline V gene. The DNA of the CDR3 is TGCGCCAGCAGTGATGTGACGGATGATCAGCCCCAGCATTTT. This codes for CASSDVTDDQPQHF.

This clonotype has a count of ten or more. V usage is TRBV6-5 and J usage is TRBJ1-5; possibly TRBD1 for D (6 bases). The CDR3 length is 14 residues. V dropped 2 bases and J dropped 6 bases, with 11 bases sitting between them. Per the germline V gene, CDR1 is MNHEY and CDR2 is SVGAGI. The CDR3 bases are TGTGCCAGCAGTTACCAGGGGCCCGGTCAGCCCCAGCATTTT. Translation: CASSYQGPGQPQHF.

This clonotype was observed many times. The V call is TRBV28, the J call TRBJ1-2; D not resolved. The ends were cut back, 3 bases at V and 4 bases at J, with 12 bases in the middle. The CDR3 runs 14 residues. Per germline, CDR1 MDHEN and CDR2 SYDVKM. The CDR3 spells CASSFPDSFYGYTF. The CDR3 DNA sequence: TGTGCCAGCAGTTTTCCCGACTCCTTCTATGGCTACACCTTC.

This clonotype was found many times. The chain joins TRBV7-9 to TRBJ2-7; D not certain. V lost 5 bases to trimming and J lost 7 bases, with 15 bases between them. Per the germline V gene, CDR1 is SEHNR and CDR2 is FQNEAQ (reference sequence). The CDR3 is 13 residues long. DNA of the CDR3: TGTGCCAGCAGCACGGTCGCCTCACCTGAGCAGTACTTC. The encoded protein is CASSTVASPEQYF.

The chain employs TRBV4-2 and TRBJ2-1, with TRBD2 matching 9 bases. CDR3 size: 16 residues. From germline, CDR1 is LGHNA and CDR2 YNFKEQ. Trimming removed 1 base from V and 3 bases from J; junction bases left unmatched: 4. CDR3 residues: CASSQGAGGLYNEQFF. As DNA, the CDR3 is TGTGCCAGCAGCCAAGGGGCGGGGGGGCTCTACAATGAGCAGTTCTTC.

This clonotype was recorded many times. The chain has TRBV5-1 and TRBJ1-3, with 7 bases matching TRBD1. Germline V CDR1 and CDR2: SGHRS, YFSETQ. CDR3 length: 15 residues. The V and J ends lost 4 bases and 0 bases, in that order; junction bases with no gene match: 4. The chain's CDR3 is CASSAGQSSGNTIYF. Written as DNA, the CDR3 is TGCGCCAGCAGCGCGGGACAGAGCTCTGGAAACACCATATATTTT. Supplemented by reference TRBV5-1 and TRBJ1-3, the full variable domain reads KAGVTQTPRYLIKTRGQQVTLSCSPISGHRSVSWYQQTPGQGLQFLFEYFSETQRNKGNFPGRFSGRQFSNSRSEMNVSTLELGDSALYLCASSAGQSSGNTIYFGEGSWLTVV.

The chain is built from TRBV19 and TRBJ1-2; 8 nucleotides agree with TRBD1. Germline V CDR1 and CDR2: LNHDA, SQIVND (reference sequence). The CDR3 is made up of 13 amino acids. V shed 6 bases and J 5 bases; nucleotides not matched to a gene: 5. The CDR3 DNA follows: TGTGCCAGTAGAGACAGGGGAACTTATGGCTACACCTTC. Translation gives CASRDRGTYGYTF.

This clonotype was counted ten times or more. The chain carries TRBV29-1 and TRBJ1-4; TRBD1 is a possible D gene (5 bases). V lost 4 bases to trimming and J lost 8 bases, with 14 bases between them. CDR3 length: 13 residues. CDR1 and CDR2 from the germline V gene are SQVTM and ANQGSEA. The CDR3 DNA is TGCAGCGTTGGCGAGGGGCTCGGGGAAAAACTGTTTTTT. Encoded protein: CSVGEGLGEKLFF.

This clonotype was found many times. The V gene is TRBV11-2, the J gene TRBJ2-3; 9 bases align to TRBD1. CDR3 length equals 14 residues. With V trimmed by 8 bases and J by 3 bases, 6 bases remained unmatched. From germline, CDR1 is SGHAT and CDR2 FQNNGV. The CDR3 bases are TGTGCCAGCGGACCCGGGACAGGGACAGATACGCAGTATTTT. Translating it yields CASGPGTGTDTQYF.

This clonotype has ten or more counts. The V gene is TRBV21-1, the J gene TRBJ1-2; TRBD1 is the table's D call and was not checked against the DNA. TRBV21-1 is a pseudogene segment. CDR3 length: 16 amino acids. CDR3 in DNA: TGTGCCAGCAGCCTCCGGGACAGGGGCTTTAACTATGGCTACACCTTC. It codes for CASSLRDRGFNYGYTF.

The chain employs TRBV18 and TRBJ2-7; D assignment may be TRBD1 or TRBD2 (5 bases each). Germline assignment: CDR1 KGHSH and CDR2 LQKENI. CDR3 length equals 15 residues. Trimming removed 2 bases at V and 3 bases at J, with 14 bases between. The chain's CDR3 is CASSPYGEGLYEQYF. The CDR3, as DNA: TGTGCCAGCTCACCATACGGCGAGGGGCTCTACGAGCAGTACTTC.